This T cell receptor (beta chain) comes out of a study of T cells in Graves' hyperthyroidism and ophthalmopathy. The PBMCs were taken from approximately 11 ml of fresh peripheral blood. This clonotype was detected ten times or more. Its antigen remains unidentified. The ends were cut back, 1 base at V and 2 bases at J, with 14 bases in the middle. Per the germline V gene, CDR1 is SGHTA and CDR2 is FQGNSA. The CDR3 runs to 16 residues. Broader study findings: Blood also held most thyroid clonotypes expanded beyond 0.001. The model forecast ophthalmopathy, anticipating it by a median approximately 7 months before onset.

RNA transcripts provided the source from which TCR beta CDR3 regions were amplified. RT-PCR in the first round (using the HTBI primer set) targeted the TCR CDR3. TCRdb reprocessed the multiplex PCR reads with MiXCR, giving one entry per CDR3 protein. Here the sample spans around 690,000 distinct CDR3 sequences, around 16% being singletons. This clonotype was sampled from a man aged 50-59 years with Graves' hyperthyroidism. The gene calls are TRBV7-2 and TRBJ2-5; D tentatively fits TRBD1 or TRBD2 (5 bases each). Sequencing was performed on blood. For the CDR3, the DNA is TGTGCCAGCAGCTTAGGAGGGGCGGCGGGTCAAGAGACCCAGTACTTC. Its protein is CASSLGGAAGQETQYF.